These 30 T cell receptor beta chains share one sample of origin, sequenced in a study of technical replicates of blood from several donors. Data came from immunoSEQ multiplex PCR; TCRdb stores just in-frame clones and leaves some out. The data show over 70,000 clones, just under 95% seen once. Material: T cells isolated from PBMCs. These receptors were taken from a human donor in good health.

This clone showed up just a few times. DNA of the CDR3: TGTGCCACCAGCAGAGATCTTTTCCGCAGGGAGGTTCTTATAGTCGGAAAACTGTTTTTT. It yields the protein CATSRDLFRREVLIVGKLFF. The chain combines TRBV15 with TRBJ1-4; a possible D gene is TRBD1 (5 bases). Trimming shortened V by 0 bases and J by 10 bases, and 30 bases separated the two germline ends. This CDR3 contains 20 residues. Germline V gives CDR1 LNHNV, CDR2 YYDKDF (reference sequence).

This sequence joins TRBV9 and TRBJ1-1; D might be TRBD1 (6 bases). This CDR3 has 14 amino acids. The germline V and J ends were trimmed by 3 bases and 5 bases, with 14 bases remaining between them. Germline V gene sequence: CDR1 SGDLS, CDR2 YYNGEE. CDR3 sequence: CASSATQGSTEAFF. The CDR3 nucleotides are TGTGCCAGCAGCGCCACACAGGGCTCGACTGAAGCTTTCTTT. Using reference TRBV9 and TRBJ1-1 for the parts outside the CDR3, the full variable domain is DSGVTQTPKHLITATGQRVTLRCSPRSGDLSVYWYQQSLDQGLQFLIQYYNGEERAKGNILERFSAQQFPDLHSELNLSSLELGDSALYFCASSATQGSTEAFFGQGTRLTVV.

The chain joins TRBV14 to TRBJ2-1; 10 positions agree with TRBD2. CDR1 is SGHDN and CDR2 is FVKESK in the germline V gene. This CDR3 region has 17 residues. Trimming at V came to 0 bases and at J to 4 bases, leaving 6 bases not matched to a gene. The CDR3: CASSQDITSGKYNEQFF. The CDR3, as DNA: TGTGCCAGCAGCCAAGATATCACTAGCGGGAAATACAATGAGCAGTTCTTC. Based on the CDR3 plus reference TRBV14 and TRBJ2-1, the full variable domain is EAGVTQFPSHSVIEKGQTVTLRCDPISGHDNLYWYRRVMGKEIKFLLHFVKESKQDESGMPNNRFLAERTGGTYSTLKVQPAELEDSGVYFCASSQDITSGKYNEQFFGPGTRLTVL.

The J gene is TRBJ2-7, the V gene TRBV10-2; 9 bases map to TRBD1. The CDR3 is 14 residues long. CDR1 is WSHSY and CDR2 is SAAADI in the germline V gene. The V and J ends lost 8 bases and 1 base, in that order; junction bases with no gene match: 6. Written as DNA, the CDR3 is TGCGCCAGCGGGGGGACAGGGATTTCCTACGAGCAGTACTTC. Protein product: CASGGTGISYEQYF.

The chain combines TRBV30 with TRBJ2-6; a possible D gene is TRBD2 (5 bases). V was pared by 0 bases and J by 2 bases, with 11 bases between. The CDR3 consists of 16 residues. Germline V lookup: CDR1 GTSNPN, CDR2 SVGIG (reference sequence). The DNA for the CDR3 is TGTGCCTGGAGTGTATTAAGAGGGACTGGGGCCAACGTCCTGACTTTC. This translates into CAWSVLRGTGANVLTF. The variable domain in full, completed from reference TRBV30 and TRBJ2-6, reads SQTIHQWPATLVQPVGSPLSLECTVEGTSNPNLYWYRQAAGRGLQLLFYSVGIGQISSEVPQNLSASRPQDRQFILSSKKLLLSDSGFYLCAWSVLRGTGANVLTFGAGSRLTVL.

This chain uses TRBV5-1 with TRBJ1-1; TRBD1 matches 9 bases. From germline, CDR1 is SGHRS and CDR2 YFSETQ. V shed 7 bases, J shed 2 bases, and the junction held 6 bases outside the gene matches. The CDR3 is 14 amino acids. CDR3 bases: TGCGCCAGCTCCTCGACAGGGGGTAACACTGAAGCTTTCTTT. Residues: CASSSTGGNTEAFF.

The J gene is TRBJ2-1, the V gene TRBV29-1; 7 bases match TRBD1. The germline gives CDR1 SQVTM, CDR2 ANQGSEA. CDR3 length: 11 residues. The J segment lost 8 bases and the V segment lost 6 bases, leaving 4 bases of the junction unmatched. The CDR3 nucleotides are TGCAGCGTACAGGGGTTCGATGAGCAGTTCTTC. Translated: CSVQGFDEQFF.

V gene TRBV5-1 combines with J gene TRBJ2-1; 7 nucleotides match TRBD2. Trimming removed 0 bases from V and 1 base from J; junction bases left unmatched: 7. Germline-derived CDR1 and CDR2 are SGHRS and YFSETQ. This CDR3 is built from 17 residues. The CDR3 region is CASSLAPGGGSYNEQFF. The CDR3 region has the DNA TGCGCCAGCAGCTTGGCCCCTGGGGGAGGGTCCTACAATGAGCAGTTCTTC. Full variable domain (outside the CDR3, taken from reference TRBV5-1 and TRBJ2-1): KAGVTQTPRYLIKTRGQQVTLSCSPISGHRSVSWYQQTPGQGLQFLFEYFSETQRNKGNFPGRFSGRQFSNSRSEMNVSTLELGDSALYLCASSLAPGGGSYNEQFFGPGTRLTVL.

This clone was counted between two and nine times. The CDR3 DNA reads TGCAGCGTTGAAGACACCGGGACAAACTATGGCTACACCTTC. It specifies CSVEDTGTNYGYTF. The J gene is TRBJ1-2, the V gene TRBV29-1; maybe TRBD1 (6 bases). This CDR3 contains 14 residues. V lost 0 bases and J 2 bases, leaving 10 bases between the germline ends. Germline-derived CDR1 and CDR2 are SQVTM and ANQGSEA.

The V gene is TRBV19, the J gene TRBJ2-5; D gene ambiguous. The germline V and J ends were trimmed by 6 bases and 2 bases, with 10 bases remaining between them. CDR1 and CDR2 from the germline V gene are LNHDA and SQIVND (reference sequence). The CDR3 runs 13 residues. The DNA for the CDR3 is TGTGCCAGTAGCATGCGGTTACAAGAGACCCAGTACTTC. Its protein product is CASSMRLQETQYF.

This clone appeared a single time. This CDR3 is CATRTFTGGSNEQFF. CDR3 bases: TGTGCCACTAGGACCTTCACGGGCGGGAGCAATGAGCAGTTCTTC. This chain connects TRBV27 to TRBJ2-1, with 7 bases lining up with TRBD2. Germline V gene sequence: CDR1 MNHEY, CDR2 SMNVEV (reference sequence). The CDR3 loop spans 15 amino acids. Trimming at V came to 10 bases and at J to 6 bases, leaving 15 bases not matched to a gene.

V usage is TRBV28 and J usage is TRBJ2-1, with 8 bases matching TRBD1. The CDR3 sequence is 14 residues long. CDR1 and CDR2 from the germline V gene are MDHEN and SYDVKM. V trimming: 5 bases; J trimming: 10 bases; junction bases outside the gene matches: 10. The CDR3 loop is CASSPGTGSNEQFF. Here the CDR3 DNA reads TGTGCCAGCAGTCCCGGGACAGGCTCCAACGAGCAGTTCTTC.

The chain employs TRBV4-1 and TRBJ2-7, with no clear D. The germline CDR1 and CDR2 sequences are MGHRA and YSYEKL. The CDR3 sequence is 13 residues long. V lost 3 bases, J lost 3 bases, and 9 bases lay in between. Written as DNA, the CDR3 is TGCGCCAGCAGCCAGGCAGAAATCTACGAGCAGTACTTC. Amino acids: CASSQAEIYEQYF.

The genes are TRBV21-1 and TRBJ1-1. TRBV21-1 is described as a pseudogene. The length of the CDR3 is 15 residues. This CDR3 reads CASSGRLAIRTEAFF. CDR3 nucleotides: TGTGCCAGCAGCGGCCGACTAGCAATTCGCACTGAAGCTTTCTTT.

The CDR3 nucleotides read TGTGCCAGCAGCTCTCTAGGTAGCGGGTCGAACACCGGGGAGCTGTTTTTT. Protein: CASSSLGSGSNTGELFF. The chain links TRBV7-2 to TRBJ2-2; 7 bases align to TRBD2. This CDR3 is 17 amino acids long. Germline values: CDR1 SGHTA, CDR2 FQGNSA. J lost 0 bases, V lost 4 bases, and 8 bases had no gene match.

V is TRBV14 and J is TRBJ1-4; D unclear. CDR3 size: 13 residues. Trimming stripped 1 base from V and 7 bases from J, with 7 bases between. From germline, CDR1 is SGHDN and CDR2 FVKESK. Here the CDR3 DNA reads TGTGCCAGCAGCCAAGGTTTAGTTGAAAAACTGTTTTTT. Translated: CASSQGLVEKLFF.

There are a few counts of this clone. This rearrangement joins TRBV5-6 to TRBJ1-5, with 7 positions matching TRBD1. The CDR3 has 16 residues. Germline loops: CDR1 SGHDT, CDR2 YYEEEE. Trimming cost V 0 bases and J 2 bases; bases outside gene matches: 5. CDR3 sequence reads: CASSLGTGYGNQPQHF. The DNA of the CDR3 is TGTGCCAGCAGCTTGGGGACAGGTTATGGCAATCAGCCCCAGCATTTT.

The V call is TRBV13, the J call TRBJ2-7; TRBD2 agrees at 8 bases. Looked up from germline, CDR1 is PRHDT and CDR2 is FYEKMQ (reference sequence). V lost 6 bases and J lost 3; bases outside the gene matches: 16. The CDR3 is made up of 17 amino acids. CDR3 DNA sequence: TGTGCCAGCAGAATACAAAGAACGGGAGGGCTTTACTACGAGCAGTACTTC. Translation: CASRIQRTGGLYYEQYF.

The chain recombines TRBV4-3 with TRBJ2-7; the match to TRBD2 covers 10 bases. V trimming: 0 bases; J trimming: 2 bases; junction bases outside the gene matches: 7. Germline CDR1 reads LGHNA; CDR2 reads YSLEER. This CDR3 contains 17 residues. The CDR3 DNA follows: TGCGCCAGCAGCCAAGAAGAAGGGACTAGCGCCGCCTACGAGCAGTACTTC. Translating it yields CASSQEEGTSAAYEQYF.

V usage is TRBV27 and J usage is TRBJ2-1, with 10 bases lining up with TRBD2. The junction had 12 bases not matched to a gene; V was cut back by 7 bases and J by 9 bases. The CDR3 length is 15 residues. Germline V gives CDR1 MNHEY, CDR2 SMNVEV (reference sequence). The DNA for the CDR3 is TGTGCCAGCATCCGGGCTAGCGGGGGTTTAGGTGAGCAGTTCTTC. This translates into CASIRASGGLGEQFF.

This clone has more than one count but fewer than ten. The genes are TRBV5-1 and TRBJ2-1; the match to TRBD2 covers 14 bases. V shed 3 bases, J shed 5 bases, and the junction held 7 bases outside the gene matches. The length of the CDR3 is 17 residues. Germline assignment: CDR1 SGHRS and CDR2 YFSETQ. CDR3 in amino acids: CASSSRTSGRLDNEQFF. The DNA of the CDR3 is TGCGCCAGCAGCTCTAGGACTAGCGGGAGGCTCGACAATGAGCAGTTCTTC.

This chain joins TRBV28 and TRBJ1-1; perhaps TRBD1 as D (5 bases). Trimming took 8 bases from V and 1 from J, leaving 14 bases between them. This CDR3 comprises 14 residues. Germline V CDR1 and CDR2: MDHEN, SYDVKM. The CDR3 region is CASGAVKGNTEAFF. DNA of the CDR3: TGTGCCAGCGGGGCAGTAAAGGGGAACACTGAAGCTTTCTTT.

The chain uses TRBV6-1 and TRBJ2-7, with 9 nucleotides matching TRBD1. Trimming took 5 bases from V and 3 from J; bases not matched to a gene: 5. CDR1 and CDR2 (germline): MNHNS, SASEGT. The CDR3 runs to 14 residues. The CDR3 reads CASSWDRADYEQYF. Written as DNA, the CDR3 is TGTGCCAGCAGTTGGGACAGGGCTGACTACGAGCAGTACTTC.

CDR3: CASSVGSGRSSYNEQFF. The CDR3 region has the DNA TGTGCCAGCAGCGTGGGGAGCGGGAGGAGCTCCTACAATGAGCAGTTCTTC. The V call is TRBV2, the J call TRBJ2-1; 9 nucleotides agree with TRBD2. Germline trimming cut 6 bases from V and 0 bases from J; bases unmatched to any gene: 9. The CDR3 is 17 amino acids. CDR1 is SNHLY and CDR2 is FYNNEI in the germline V gene. Based on the CDR3 plus reference TRBV2 and TRBJ2-1, the full variable domain is EPEVTQTPSHQVTQMGQEVILRCVPISNHLYFYWYRQILGQKVEFLVSFYNNEISEKSEIFDDQFSVERPDGSNFTLKIRSTKLEDSAMYFCASSVGSGRSSYNEQFFGPGTRLTVL.

The V call is TRBV10-3, the J call TRBJ2-5; 11 bases map to TRBD2. Germline V gives CDR1 ENHRY, CDR2 SYGVKD. V shed 6 bases and J 0 bases; nucleotides not matched to a gene: 6. This CDR3 is 16 amino acids long. The CDR3 nucleotides read TGTGCCATCAGGCCTAGCGGGAGGATGTACCAAGAGACCCAGTACTTC. Translation: CAIRPSGRMYQETQYF.

The chain joins TRBV6-5 to TRBJ2-7; a weak D match, TRBD1 (6 bases). Between the trimmed V and J ends, which lost 0 bases and 2 bases, there was a span of 14 bases. CDR3 length: 16 residues. CDR1 is MNHEY and CDR2 is SVGAGI in the germline V gene. CDR3 sequence (DNA): TGTGCCAGCAGTTACTCGACCGGGACATTACCCTACGAGCAGTACTTC. This gives the protein CASSYSTGTLPYEQYF.

V is TRBV7-2 and J is TRBJ2-7; D remains unclear. The germline V gene has CDR1 SGHTA and CDR2 FQGNSA. The CDR3 has 13 amino acids. Trimming removed 5 bases at V and 2 bases at J, with 10 bases between. The CDR3 region has the DNA TGTGCCAGCAGCCCTAGACCCACCTACGAGCAGTACTTC. It yields the protein CASSPRPTYEQYF.

The J gene is TRBJ2-1, the V gene TRBV13, with D perhaps TRBD1 (6 bases). Trimming took 2 bases from V and 7 from J, leaving 15 bases between them. Germline V gives CDR1 PRHDT, CDR2 FYEKMQ (reference sequence). CDR3 length equals 15 residues. The CDR3, as DNA: TGTGCCAGCAGCTTATCAGGGGATGTGAAAAATGAGCAGTTCTTC. Translation gives CASSLSGDVKNEQFF.

The chain combines TRBV29-1 with TRBJ1-2; 8 nucleotides match TRBD1. Germline V gene lookup returns CDR1 SQVTM and CDR2 ANQGSEA. This CDR3 is built from 12 residues. Germline trimming cut 6 bases from V and 4 bases from J; bases unmatched to any gene: 4. The CDR3 here is CSVDRGSYGYTF. The CDR3 DNA is TGCAGCGTCGACAGGGGTTCCTATGGCTACACCTTC.

V is TRBV7-9 and J is TRBJ1-4; D may be TRBD1 (5 bases). CDR1 is SEHNR, CDR2 FQNEAQ, per germline (reference sequence). CDR3 length: 15 residues. V lost 2 bases and J lost 4, with 11 bases in between. This chain's CDR3 is CASSLSGGVNEKLFF. In nucleotides, the CDR3 is TGTGCCAGCAGCTTAAGCGGAGGGGTTAATGAAAAACTGTTTTTT.